The subject of this entry is one TCR beta chain. It has no known antigen specificity. This may stem from a read error, because a much larger clone lies one nucleotide away. A constant-region primer and ProtoScript II reverse transcriptase were used to reverse-transcribe TCRbeta-specific cDNA from roughly 0.55 ug total RNA. TCRbeta libraries were built with three nested multiplex PCR rounds, a slightly modified ARM-PCR procedure. Each of the first two PCR rounds ran for about 10 cycles and used multiplex TRBV1-TRBV30 forward primers together with a Cbeta reverse primer. Sample barcodes and Illumina adapters were added in a final 25-cycle PCR using Deep VentR polymerase. Before sequencing, amplicons of 200-500 bp were gel-purified using a QIAquick gel extraction kit. An Illumina HiSeq 2500 was used to sequence the TCRbeta amplicons with 250-bp paired-end reads. The original methods were these. Reads were quality-trimmed with Trimmomatic v0.33, and paired reads were merged with FLASH v1.2.11 to recover full CDR3 sequences. V, D and J germline segments were assigned to the rearranged TCRbeta sequences by MiGEC v1.2.1b. Clonotype statistics, along with Shannon-Wiener diversity indices, were calculated using VDJtools v1.0.0. To reduce sampling bias, subsequent analyses other than the diversity analysis used only the 250 most abundant clonotypes in each sample. The public reads were reanalyzed by TCRdb: fastp trimming at Q25, MiXCR alignment, in-frame beta chains only. One record per CDR3 amino acid sequence lists the most common genes and DNA. These V and J calls derive from TCRdb rather than the authors' analysis. This sample has 100,000 to 150,000 distinct CDR3 sequences in its table, and 64% of those were observed once. 7.5% to 9% of the sample is held by the ten biggest clonotypes.

Total RNA and DNA were co-extracted without cell sorting from approximately 20-30 mg of bulk tissue using the AllPrep DNA/RNA mini kit. Five patients with histopathologically diagnosed primary liver carcinoma underwent surgical resection in China between November 2015 and March 2016. At the time of sampling, the patients had chronic HBV infection and had not received any treatment. Five spatially separated regions were sampled from each tumor: the superior, inferior, left-lateral and right-lateral poles, plus the tumor centre. Histological examination found more than 75% viable tumor cells in every tumor sample. Fresh tumor and adjacent tissue pieces were bisected; one half was stored in RNAlater at -80°C, the other sent for histology. This specimen belongs to a study of tumor-infiltrating lymphocytes in primary liver carcinoma (TCRdb year 2017). About the full investigation: Of the five patients, three men and two women aged 30 to 69 years, four had hepatocellular carcinoma and one had combined HCC and intrahepatic cholangiocarcinoma. The tumors of the five patients were staged as T1-T3 N0M0, with maximum diameters ranging from roughly 4.2 to 10 cm. Roughly 3.65 to 8 million productive TCRbeta reads were obtained per sample, and no significant difference in read depth was found between tissue types. The study combined TCRbeta repertoire sequencing, expression microarrays and whole-exome sequencing across five regions of each liver tumor, with adjacent normal tissue and blood. A total of roughly 35 specimens from 5 patients, comprising some 25 tumor regions, 5 adjacent noncancerous liver tissues and 5 peripheral blood samples, were covered by TCRbeta repertoire sequencing. To link TCRbeta repertoire diversity with the local molecular phenotype, the approximately 25 tumor region samples were profiled using Agilent mRNA microarrays. High reproducibility was observed for the technical replicate repertoires, with mean shared-clone rates around 0.9 and correlation coefficients above 0.98. Findings and caveats that apply to the study as a whole: Because only the TCR beta chain was sequenced and unpaired alpha chains were not captured, true repertoire diversity is likely underestimated. A significantly larger repertoire fraction was made up by the top 250 clones in tumors than in blood (p = 0.039). With just a few patients in the study, the authors point out that the findings should be validated in a larger study. Just about 7.5-25% of top clones turned up in all five regions of a tumor, which suggests spatial heterogeneity among tumor-infiltrating T cells. Because the samples were bulk and unsorted, CD4+ and CD8+ T cell repertoires could not be compared. Pairs of tumor regions showed greater repertoire overlap (mean about 36%) than tumor-adjacent pairs (approximately 17%) or tumor-blood pairs (approximately 15%), which is consistent with antigen-driven expansion.

Taken from the germline V gene, the CDR1 and CDR2 loops are WSHSY and SAAADI. The germline ends are 10 bases apart after V is trimmed by 0 bases and J by 2 bases. The CDR3 spans 15 residues, from the cysteine through the phenylalanine. Left in the record is the CDR3 DNA by itself, 45 bases read in frame from the first base. This TCR was recovered from a woman aged 60-75 years with primary liver carcinoma and hepatitis B virus infection. The sequencing sample was made of liver tumor tissue from sampling region 3. The sample's cell subset or site label, in plain terms: tumor region T3, left-lateral pole. The V and J segments used are TRBV10-2 and TRBJ1-1; the D gene cannot be resolved reliably. The CDR3 protein sequence reads: CASSESRWANTEAFF. The nucleotide sequence reads as follows: TGCGCCAGCAGTGAGTCTCGGTGGGCCAACACTGAAGCTTTCTTT.